These 5 T cell receptor beta chains were all obtained from the same sample, sequenced in a study of T cell repertoires in cytomegalovirus infection (dated by TCRdb to the late 2010s). Sequencing was performed on an Illumina HiSeq 1500. In-frame beta chains were kept once TCRdb had trimmed the public reads at Q25 with fastp and called clones with MiXCR. Each entry merges the rows of one CDR3 protein and shows their most common DNA and genes. The sample table contains about 450,000 distinct CDR3 sequences; only one count was recorded for approximately 32% of them. The ten largest account for roughly 13% of the sample. Specimen: PBMCs. These receptors were obtained from a human donor in good health (CMV status not recorded). Some clones in this sample may be carry-over from other donors' samples.

This clonotype was observed a handful of times. This sequence joins TRBV5-5 and TRBJ2-5; no firm D call. Germline lookup yields CDR1 SGHKS and CDR2 YYEKEE (reference sequence). There are 13 residues in the CDR3. V dropped 3 bases and J dropped 5 bases, with 11 bases sitting between them. CDR3 region: CASSWGTGETQYF. CDR3 sequence (DNA): TGTGCCAGCAGCTGGGGAACCGGGGAGACCCAGTACTTC. The variable domain in full, with the rest retrieved from reference TRBV5-5 and TRBJ2-5, is DAGVTQSPTHLIKTRGQQVTLRCSPISGHKSVSWYQQVLGQGPQFIFQYYEKEERGRGNFPDRFSARQFPNYSSELNVNALLLGDSALYLCASSWGTGETQYFGPGTRLLVL.

A remark on this clonotype: With a much larger clone just one base away, this may be a read error. This chain links TRBV28 with TRBJ2-5, with no clear D. The germline CDR1 and CDR2 sequences are MDHEN and SYDVKM. CDR3 length equals 14 residues. The CDR3, as DNA: TGTGCCAGCACCGTGGGCCCCCCGATGGAGACCCACTACTTC. It translates to CASTVGPPMETHYF.

The rearrangement joins TRBV5-6 to TRBJ2-3; the match to TRBD1 covers 11 bases. V shed 3 bases, J shed 3 bases, and the junction held 12 bases outside the gene matches. CDR3 length equals 18 residues. Germline V CDR1 and CDR2: SGHDT, YYEEEE. The CDR3 nucleotides read TGTGCCAGCAGCTCGCGCCCGGGACAGGGGGTGAGGACAGATACGCAGTATTTT. Protein product: CASSSRPGQGVRTDTQYF.

This clonotype was seen repeatedly, ten times or more. This chain links TRBV2 with TRBJ2-7, with 9 bases fitting TRBD2. CDR3 length: 14 residues. CDR1 SNHLY and CDR2 FYNNEI come from the germline V gene. After removal of 4 bases from V and 7 bases from J, the junction contained 8 bases not matched to a gene. CDR3 region: CASSVAGGVWEQYF. CDR3 nucleotide sequence: TGTGCCAGCAGTGTGGCGGGGGGGGTCTGGGAGCAGTACTTC.

This clonotype came up many times. The chain combines TRBV4-1 with TRBJ1-1; D possibly corresponds to TRBD1 (5 bases). The CDR3 is 16 residues long. V lost 1 base and J lost 2, with 14 bases in between. From germline, CDR1 is MGHRA and CDR2 YSYEKL. This chain's CDR3 is CASSQVAGAANTEAFF. The CDR3 DNA sequence: TGCGCCAGCAGCCAAGTGGCCGGGGCCGCTAACACTGAAGCTTTCTTT.